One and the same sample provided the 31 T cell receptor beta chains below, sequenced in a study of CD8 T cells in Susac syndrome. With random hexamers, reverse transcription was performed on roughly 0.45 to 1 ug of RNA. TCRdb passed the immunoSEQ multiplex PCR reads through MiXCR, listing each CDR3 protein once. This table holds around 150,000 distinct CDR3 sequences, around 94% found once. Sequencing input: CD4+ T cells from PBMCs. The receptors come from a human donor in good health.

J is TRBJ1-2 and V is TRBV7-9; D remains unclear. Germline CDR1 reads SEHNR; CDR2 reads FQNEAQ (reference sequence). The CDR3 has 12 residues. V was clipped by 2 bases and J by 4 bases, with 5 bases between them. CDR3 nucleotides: TGTGCCAGCAGCTTATCCACCTATGGCTACACCTTC. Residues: CASSLSTYGYTF.

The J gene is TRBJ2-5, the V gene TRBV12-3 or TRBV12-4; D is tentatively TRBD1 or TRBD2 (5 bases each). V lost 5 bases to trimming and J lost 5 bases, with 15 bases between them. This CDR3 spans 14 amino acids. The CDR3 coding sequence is TGTGCCAGCAGTCCCGAGAGGGGCTTGGAGACCCAGTACTTC. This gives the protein CASSPERGLETQYF.

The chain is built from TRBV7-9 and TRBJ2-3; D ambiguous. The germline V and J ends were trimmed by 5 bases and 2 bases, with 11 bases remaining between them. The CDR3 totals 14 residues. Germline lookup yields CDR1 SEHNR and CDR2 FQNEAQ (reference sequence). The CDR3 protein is CASSPWGHTDTQYF. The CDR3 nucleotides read TGTGCCAGCAGCCCTTGGGGTCACACAGATACGCAGTATTTT.

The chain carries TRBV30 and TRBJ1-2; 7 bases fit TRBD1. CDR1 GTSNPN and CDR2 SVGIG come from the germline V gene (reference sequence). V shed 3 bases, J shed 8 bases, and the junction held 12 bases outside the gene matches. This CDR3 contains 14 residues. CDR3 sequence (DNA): TGTGCCTGGAGCGGAACTACAGGGGCGCGCGGCTACACCTTC. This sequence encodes CAWSGTTGARGYTF.

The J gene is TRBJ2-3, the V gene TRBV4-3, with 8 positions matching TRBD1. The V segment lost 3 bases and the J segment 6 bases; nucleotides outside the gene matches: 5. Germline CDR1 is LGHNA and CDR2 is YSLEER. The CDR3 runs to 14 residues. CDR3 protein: CASSQGQAWDTQYF. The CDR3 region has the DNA TGCGCCAGCAGCCAGGGACAGGCCTGGGATACGCAGTATTTT.

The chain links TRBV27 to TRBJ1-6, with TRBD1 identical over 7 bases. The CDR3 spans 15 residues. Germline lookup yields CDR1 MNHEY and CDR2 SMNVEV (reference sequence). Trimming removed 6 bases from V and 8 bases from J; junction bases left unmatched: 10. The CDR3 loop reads CASRPQGLSHSPLHF. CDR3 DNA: TGTGCCAGCAGGCCACAGGGGCTTTCCCATTCACCCCTCCACTTT.

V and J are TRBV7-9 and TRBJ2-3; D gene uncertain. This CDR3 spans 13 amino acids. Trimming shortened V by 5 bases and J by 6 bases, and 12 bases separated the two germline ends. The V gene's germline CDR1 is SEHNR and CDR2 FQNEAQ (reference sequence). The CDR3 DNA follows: TGTGCCAGCAGCCTTGGGGTCGGGGATACGCAGTATTTT. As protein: CASSLGVGDTQYF.

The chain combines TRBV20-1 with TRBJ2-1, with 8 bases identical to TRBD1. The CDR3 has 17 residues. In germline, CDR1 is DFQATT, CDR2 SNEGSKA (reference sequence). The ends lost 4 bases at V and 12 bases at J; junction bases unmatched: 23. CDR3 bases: TGCAGTGCTATGCCCGAACAAGGTGGCAGGGGGCCGGTTGGGCAGTTCTTC. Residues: CSAMPEQGGRGPVGQFF.

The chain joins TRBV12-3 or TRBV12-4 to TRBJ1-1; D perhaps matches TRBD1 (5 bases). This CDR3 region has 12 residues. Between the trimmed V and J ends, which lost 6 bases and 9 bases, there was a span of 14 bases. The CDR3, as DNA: TGTGCCAGCAGACTAGGACCGGGACAAGCTTTCTTT. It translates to CASRLGPGQAFF.

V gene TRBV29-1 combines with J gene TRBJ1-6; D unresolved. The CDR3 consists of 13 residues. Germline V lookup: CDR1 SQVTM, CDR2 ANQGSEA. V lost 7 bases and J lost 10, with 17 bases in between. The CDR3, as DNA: TGCAGCGCTCAGACGGACTTCGGATCACCCCTCCACTTT. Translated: CSAQTDFGSPLHF.

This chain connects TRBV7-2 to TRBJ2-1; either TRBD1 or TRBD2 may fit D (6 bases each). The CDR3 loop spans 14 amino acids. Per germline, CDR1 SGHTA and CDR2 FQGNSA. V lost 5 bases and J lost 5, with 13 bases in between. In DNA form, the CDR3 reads TGTGCCAGCAGCCCCGCTGGGGGGCACAATGAGCAGTTCTTC. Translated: CASSPAGGHNEQFF.

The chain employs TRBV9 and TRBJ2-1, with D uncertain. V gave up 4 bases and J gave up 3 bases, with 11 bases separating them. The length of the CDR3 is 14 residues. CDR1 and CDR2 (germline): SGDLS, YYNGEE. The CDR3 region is CASSPSQDYNEQFF. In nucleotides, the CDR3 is TGTGCCAGCAGCCCTTCTCAAGACTACAATGAGCAGTTCTTC.

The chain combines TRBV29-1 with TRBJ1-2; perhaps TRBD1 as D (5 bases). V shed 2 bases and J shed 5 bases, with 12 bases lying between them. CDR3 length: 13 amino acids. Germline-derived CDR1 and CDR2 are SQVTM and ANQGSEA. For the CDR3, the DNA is TGCAGCGTTGAAAACGACAGACGTTATGGCTACACCTTC. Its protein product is CSVENDRRYGYTF.

The CDR3 DNA follows: TGTGCCAGCAGTTTAGAGGGCTCCTATAATTCACCCCTCCACTTT. Translation: CASSLEGSYNSPLHF. This chain uses TRBV27 with TRBJ1-6; no clear D gene. The germline V gene has CDR1 MNHEY and CDR2 SMNVEV (reference sequence). The CDR3 extends over 15 amino acids. Trimming removed 2 bases from V and 0 bases from J, with 5 bases in between.

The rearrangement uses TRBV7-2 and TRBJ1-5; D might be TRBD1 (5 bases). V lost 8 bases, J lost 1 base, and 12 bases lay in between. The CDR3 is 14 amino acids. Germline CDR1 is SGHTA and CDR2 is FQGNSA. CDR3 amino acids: CASGTGLSNQPQHF. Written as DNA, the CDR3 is TGTGCCAGCGGAACAGGTCTGAGCAATCAGCCCCAGCATTTT. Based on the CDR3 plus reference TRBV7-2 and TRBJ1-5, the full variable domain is GAGVSQSPSNKVTEKGKDVELRCDPISGHTALYWYRQSLGQGLEFLIYFQGNSAPDKSGLPSDRFSAERTGGSVSTLTIQRTQQEDSAVYLCASGTGLSNQPQHFGDGTRLSIL.

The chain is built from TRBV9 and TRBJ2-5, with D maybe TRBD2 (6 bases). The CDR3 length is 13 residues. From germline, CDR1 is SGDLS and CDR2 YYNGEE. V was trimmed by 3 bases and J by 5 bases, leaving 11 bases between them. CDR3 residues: CASSALAWETQYF. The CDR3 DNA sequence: TGTGCCAGCAGCGCCCTAGCGTGGGAGACCCAGTACTTC.

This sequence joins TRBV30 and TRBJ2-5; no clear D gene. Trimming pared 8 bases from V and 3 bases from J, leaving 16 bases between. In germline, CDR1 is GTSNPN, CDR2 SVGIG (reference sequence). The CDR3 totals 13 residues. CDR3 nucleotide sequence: TGTGCCGTGGAGAGGCGAGGAGAAGAGACCCAGTACTTC. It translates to CAVERRGEETQYF.

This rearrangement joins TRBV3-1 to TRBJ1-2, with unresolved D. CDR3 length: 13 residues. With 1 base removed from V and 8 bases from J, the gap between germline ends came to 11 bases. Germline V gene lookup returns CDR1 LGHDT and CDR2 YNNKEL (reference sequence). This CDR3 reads CASSQASAGGYTF. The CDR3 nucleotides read TGTGCCAGCAGCCAAGCTTCGGCGGGAGGCTACACCTTC. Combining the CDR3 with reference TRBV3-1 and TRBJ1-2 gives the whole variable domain DTAVSQTPKYLVTQMGNDKSIKCEQNLGHDTMYWYKQDSKKFLKIMFSYNNKELIINETVPNRFSPKSPDKAHLNLHINSLELGDSAVYFCASSQASAGGYTFGSGTRLTVV.

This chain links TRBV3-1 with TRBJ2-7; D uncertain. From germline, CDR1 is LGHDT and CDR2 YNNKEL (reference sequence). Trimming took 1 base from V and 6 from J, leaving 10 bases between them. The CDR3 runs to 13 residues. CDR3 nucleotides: TGTGCCAGCAGCCAAGGCTCAGCCGGCGAGCAGTACTTC. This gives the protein CASSQGSAGEQYF.

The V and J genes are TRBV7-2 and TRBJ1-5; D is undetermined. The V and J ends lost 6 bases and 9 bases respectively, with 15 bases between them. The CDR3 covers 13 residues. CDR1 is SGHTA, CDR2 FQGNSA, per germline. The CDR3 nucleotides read TGTGCCAGCAGTTATGACACGTTGAGGCCCCAGCATTTT. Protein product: CASSYDTLRPQHF.

The CDR3 sequence is CASTTRDYRNEQFF. CDR3 sequence (DNA): TGTGCCAGCACGACGCGGGACTACCGCAATGAGCAGTTCTTC. V gene TRBV6-2 or TRBV6-3 combines with J gene TRBJ2-1; the match to TRBD2 covers 7 bases. Germline V gene lookup returns CDR1 MNHEY and CDR2 SVGEGT. This CDR3 has 14 residues. V dropped 7 bases and J dropped 6; count of bases not matched to a gene: 9.

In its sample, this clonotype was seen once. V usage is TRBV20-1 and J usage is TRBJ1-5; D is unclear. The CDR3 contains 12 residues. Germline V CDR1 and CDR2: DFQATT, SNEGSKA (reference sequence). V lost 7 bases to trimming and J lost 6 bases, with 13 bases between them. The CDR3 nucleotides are TGCAGTGTCTCCTGGGTCGGTCAGCCCCAGCATTTT. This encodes CSVSWVGQPQHF.

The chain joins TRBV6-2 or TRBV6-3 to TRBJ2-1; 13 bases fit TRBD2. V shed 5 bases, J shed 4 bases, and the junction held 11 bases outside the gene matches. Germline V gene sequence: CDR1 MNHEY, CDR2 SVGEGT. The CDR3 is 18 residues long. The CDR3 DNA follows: TGTGCCAGCAGTGCCCTGCTCCGGACTAGCGGGGGTTACAATGAGCAGTTCTTC. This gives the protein CASSALLRTSGGYNEQFF.

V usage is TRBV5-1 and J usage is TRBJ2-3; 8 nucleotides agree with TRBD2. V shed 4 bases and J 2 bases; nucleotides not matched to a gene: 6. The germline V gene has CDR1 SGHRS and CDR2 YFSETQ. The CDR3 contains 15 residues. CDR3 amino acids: CASSQAGAPTDTQYF. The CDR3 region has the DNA TGCGCCAGCAGCCAAGCGGGGGCCCCCACAGATACGCAGTATTTT.

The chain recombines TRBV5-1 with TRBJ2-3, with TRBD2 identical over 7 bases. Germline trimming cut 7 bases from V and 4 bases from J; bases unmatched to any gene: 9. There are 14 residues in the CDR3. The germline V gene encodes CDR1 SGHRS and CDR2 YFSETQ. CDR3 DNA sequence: TGCGCCAGCGCAAGCGGGGTACAAGCAGATACGCAGTATTTT. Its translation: CASASGVQADTQYF.

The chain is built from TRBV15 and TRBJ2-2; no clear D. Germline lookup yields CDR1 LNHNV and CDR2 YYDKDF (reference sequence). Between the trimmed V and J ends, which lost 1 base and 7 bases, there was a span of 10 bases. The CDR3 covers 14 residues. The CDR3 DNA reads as TGTGCCACCAGCAGAGTAGTGGCGGACGGGGAGCTGTTTTTT. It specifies CATSRVVADGELFF.

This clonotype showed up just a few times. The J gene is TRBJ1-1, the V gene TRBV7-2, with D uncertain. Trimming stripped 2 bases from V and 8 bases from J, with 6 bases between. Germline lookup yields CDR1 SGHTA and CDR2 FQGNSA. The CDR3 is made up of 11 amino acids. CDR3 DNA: TGTGCCAGCAGCTTAAACAGAGAAGCTTTCTTT. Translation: CASSLNREAFF.

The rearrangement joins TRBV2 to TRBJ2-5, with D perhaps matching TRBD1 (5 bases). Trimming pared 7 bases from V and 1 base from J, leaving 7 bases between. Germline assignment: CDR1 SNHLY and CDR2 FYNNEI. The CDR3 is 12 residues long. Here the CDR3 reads CASNRFQETQYF. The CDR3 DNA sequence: TGTGCCAGCAACAGGTTCCAAGAGACCCAGTACTTC.

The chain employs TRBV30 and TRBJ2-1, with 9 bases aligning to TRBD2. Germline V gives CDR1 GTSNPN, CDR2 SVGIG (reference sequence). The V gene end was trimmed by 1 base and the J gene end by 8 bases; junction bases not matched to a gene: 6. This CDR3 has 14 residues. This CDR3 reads CAWSAGGGAHEQFF. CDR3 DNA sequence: TGTGCCTGGAGTGCTGGCGGGGGGGCACATGAGCAGTTCTTC.

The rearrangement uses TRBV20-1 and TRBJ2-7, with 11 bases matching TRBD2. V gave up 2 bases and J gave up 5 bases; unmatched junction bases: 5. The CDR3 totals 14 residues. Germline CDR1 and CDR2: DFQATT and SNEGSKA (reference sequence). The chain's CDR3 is CSARFIAGGHEQYF. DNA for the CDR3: TGCAGTGCTAGATTCATAGCGGGGGGGCACGAGCAGTACTTC.

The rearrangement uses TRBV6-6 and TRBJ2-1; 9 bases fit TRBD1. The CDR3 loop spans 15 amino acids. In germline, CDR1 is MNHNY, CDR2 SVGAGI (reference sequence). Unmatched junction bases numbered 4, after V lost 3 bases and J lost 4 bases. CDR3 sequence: CASSYRDRDYNEQFF. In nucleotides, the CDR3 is TGTGCCAGCAGTTATAGGGACAGGGATTACAATGAGCAGTTCTTC.